The 30 T cell receptor beta chains below all came from one sample that was sequenced in a study of cytomegalovirus exposure and HLA in healthy donors. Only in-frame clones appear in the TCRdb table, and some are missing; sequencing was by immunoSEQ multiplex PCR. This sample carries about 190,000 clones, roughly 86% of them seen once, and the ten largest clones take about 1.5%. The sequencing sample was made of PBMCs. The source of these receptors is a woman aged 18-29 years in good health and CMV-seronegative.

As to this clone: The junction departs from germline at one end; a sequencing error may be responsible. This chain uses TRBV6-6 with TRBJ2-3; TRBD1 is a possible D gene (6 bases). Germline CDR1 and CDR2: MNHNY and SVGAGI (reference sequence). The CDR3 consists of 15 residues. The CDR3 loop reads CASSDSPGGTDTQYF. The CDR3 region has the DNA TGTGCCAGCAGTGACTCGCCAGGGGGCACAGATACGCAGTATTTT.

V is TRBV18 and J is TRBJ2-7; D is possibly TRBD1 (5 bases). Germline CDR1 is KGHSH and CDR2 is LQKENI. Deletions cut 4 bases from V and 2 bases from J, with 9 bases between. The CDR3 consists of 13 residues. In nucleotides, the CDR3 is TGTGCCAGCTCACAGGGGTCCCCCTACGAGCAGTACTTC. This gives the protein CASSQGSPYEQYF.

The rearrangement links TRBV2 to TRBJ1-5; D possibly corresponds to TRBD1 (6 bases). The CDR3 spans 15 residues. Germline CDR1 is SNHLY and CDR2 is FYNNEI. Trimming removed 7 bases at V and 4 bases at J, with 17 bases between. The CDR3 nucleotides read TGTGCCAGCACCCAGGGTCGGGGGGCTAATCAGCCCCAGCATTTT. Protein sequence: CASTQGRGANQPQHF.

The J gene is TRBJ2-5, the V gene TRBV7-9, with 8 positions matching TRBD2. This CDR3 has 15 residues. The J segment lost 4 bases and the V segment lost 5 bases, leaving 9 bases of the junction unmatched. CDR1 and CDR2 (germline): SEHNR, FQNEAQ (reference sequence). CDR3 region: CASSLLAGPAETQYF. CDR3 nucleotide sequence: TGTGCCAGCAGCCTTCTAGCGGGCCCCGCAGAGACCCAGTACTTC.

The CDR3 protein is CASRGDRVNTEAFF. CDR3 coding DNA: TGCGCCAGCAGAGGGGACAGGGTGAACACTGAAGCTTTCTTT. This chain connects TRBV5-1 to TRBJ1-1, with 9 bases identical to TRBD1. V lost 5 bases to trimming and J lost 0 bases; unmatched junction nucleotides: 2. The CDR3 sequence is 14 residues long. Germline assignment: CDR1 SGHRS and CDR2 YFSETQ. Full variable domain (remainder filled in from reference TRBV5-1 and TRBJ1-1): KAGVTQTPRYLIKTRGQQVTLSCSPISGHRSVSWYQQTPGQGLQFLFEYFSETQRNKGNFPGRFSGRQFSNSRSEMNVSTLELGDSALYLCASRGDRVNTEAFFGQGTRLTVV.

The rearrangement links TRBV19 to TRBJ2-5, with D possibly matching TRBD2 (5 bases). This CDR3 is built from 16 residues. Per the germline V gene, CDR1 is LNHDA and CDR2 is SQIVND (reference sequence). V gave up 4 bases and J gave up 5 bases, with 20 bases separating them. The CDR3 nucleotides are TGTGCCAGTAGTACTCGCTGGGGAGATGAGGTCGAGACCCAGTACTTC. It is translated as CASSTRWGDEVETQYF. Supplemented by reference TRBV19 and TRBJ2-5, the full variable domain reads DGGITQSPKYLFRKEGQNVTLSCEQNLNHDAMYWYRQDPGQGLRLIYYSQIVNDFQKGDIAEGYSVSREKKESFPLTVTSAQKNPTAFYLCASSTRWGDEVETQYFGPGTRLLVL.

The chain combines TRBV9 with TRBJ1-1; D gene uncertain. The germline gives CDR1 SGDLS, CDR2 YYNGEE. The CDR3 spans 14 residues. Trimming took off 0 bases at V and 0 bases at J, with 6 bases between the two ends. CDR3 amino acids: CASSVGLMNTEAFF. CDR3 bases: TGTGCCAGCAGCGTAGGACTTATGAACACTGAAGCTTTCTTT.

This clone was picked up a small number of times. The V gene is TRBV7-9, the J gene TRBJ1-2; possibly TRBD1 for D (6 bases). V gave up 5 bases and J gave up 3 bases, with 19 bases separating them. The CDR3 has 16 residues. CDR1 is SEHNR and CDR2 is FQNEAQ in the germline V gene (reference sequence). This chain's CDR3 is CASSPLGGAEYYGYTF. CDR3 DNA sequence: TGTGCCAGCAGCCCACTTGGGGGGGCGGAGTACTATGGCTACACCTTC.

The chain has TRBV2 and TRBJ2-2; TRBD1 is a possible D gene (6 bases). The CDR3 is 14 amino acids. Looked up from germline, CDR1 is SNHLY and CDR2 is FYNNEI. The ends were cut back, 6 bases at V and 1 base at J, with 9 bases in the middle. The CDR3 DNA reads TGTGCCAGCAGACAGGGTTGGAACACCGGGGAGCTGTTTTTT. It translates to CASRQGWNTGELFF.

The chain joins TRBV4-1 to TRBJ2-1, with a weak D call TRBD2 (6 bases). From germline, CDR1 is MGHRA and CDR2 YSYEKL. V lost 2 bases to trimming and J lost 0 bases, with 20 bases between them. The CDR3 contains 19 residues. The CDR3 DNA reads TGCGCCAGCAGCCAAATCATGAGCGCTGGGGGGAGCTCCTACAATGAGCAGTTCTTC. Protein: CASSQIMSAGGSSYNEQFF.

To note about this clone: Other DNA sequences from this sample encode an identical CDR3 as well. The rearrangement links TRBV5-1 to TRBJ2-7; 9 bases agree with TRBD1. The V gene's germline CDR1 is SGHRS and CDR2 YFSETQ. V was pared by 8 bases and J by 1 base, with 4 bases of the junction left unmatched. This CDR3 contains 13 residues. The DNA for the CDR3 is TGCGCCAGTTCCGGGACAGGGTCCTACGAGCAGTACTTC. Residues: CASSGTGSYEQYF.

V gene TRBV29-1 combines with J gene TRBJ1-4; no definite D call. Germline CDR1 reads SQVTM; CDR2 reads ANQGSEA. CDR3 size: 12 residues. V shed 6 bases and J shed 6 bases, with 11 bases lying between them. The CDR3 region is CSVRIQDEKLFF. The CDR3, as DNA: TGCAGCGTACGAATTCAGGATGAAAAACTGTTTTTT. Combining the CDR3 with reference TRBV29-1 and TRBJ1-4 gives the whole variable domain SAVISQKPSRDICQRGTSLTIQCQVDSQVTMMFWYRQQPGQSLTLIATANQGSEATYESGFVIDKFPISRPNLTFSTLTVSNMSPEDSSIYLCSVRIQDEKLFFGSGTQLSVL.

CDR3 sequence: CASSAENRGLSSPLHF. DNA of the CDR3: TGCGCCAGCAGCGCCGAAAACAGGGGGCTCAGTTCACCCCTCCACTTT. The gene calls are TRBV5-1 and TRBJ1-6, with 9 bases matching TRBD1. The V gene's germline CDR1 is SGHRS and CDR2 YFSETQ. Losses at the gene ends were 4 bases for V and 9 bases for J; bases not matched to a gene: 11. The CDR3 has 16 amino acids.

The rearrangement joins TRBV30 to TRBJ1-2, with TRBD1 identical over 9 bases. The V gene end was trimmed by 2 bases and the J gene end by 8 bases; junction bases not matched to a gene: 9. Germline assignment: CDR1 GTSNPN and CDR2 SVGIG (reference sequence). This CDR3 has 14 residues. The CDR3 DNA is TGTGCCTGGAGTCGGATACAGGGGGCTCAGGGCTACACCTTC. The encoded protein is CAWSRIQGAQGYTF.

The count of this clone is one. J is TRBJ2-2 and V is TRBV29-1; 7 nucleotides agree with TRBD1. V lost 4 bases to trimming and J lost 1 base; unmatched junction nucleotides: 0. This CDR3 spans 13 amino acids. Germline CDR1 and CDR2: SQVTM and ANQGSEA. DNA of the CDR3: TGCAGCGTTGGGGACAGGAACACCGGGGAGCTGTTTTTT. This sequence encodes CSVGDRNTGELFF.

With respect to this clone: The same CDR3 also results from other DNA sequences found in this sample. For the CDR3, the DNA is TGTGCCAGCAGCTTGGGGCTAGCGGTCACAGATACGCAGTATTTT. This encodes CASSLGLAVTDTQYF. The chain recombines TRBV5-6 with TRBJ2-3, with TRBD2 matching 7 bases. V was clipped by 0 bases and J by 2 bases; unmatched bases: 3. Germline CDR1 is SGHDT and CDR2 is YYEEEE. CDR3 length equals 15 residues.

The CDR3 sequence is CAISEPGQGESPLHF. In nucleotides, the CDR3 is TGTGCCATCAGTGAGCCGGGACAGGGTGAATCACCCCTCCACTTT. The chain recombines TRBV10-3 with TRBJ1-6; 9 bases are a match to TRBD1. CDR3 length: 15 residues. From germline, CDR1 is ENHRY and CDR2 SYGVKD. V was clipped by 2 bases and J by 10 bases; unmatched bases: 6.

This CDR3 is CSVDGTASGNTIYF. DNA of the CDR3: TGCAGCGTTGATGGGACAGCCTCTGGAAACACCATATATTTT. The rearrangement joins TRBV29-1 to TRBJ1-3, with 7 bases aligning to TRBD1. The V gene's germline CDR1 is SQVTM and CDR2 ANQGSEA. Germline trimming cut 3 bases from V and 0 bases from J; bases unmatched to any gene: 2. This CDR3 is built from 14 residues.

This CDR3 is CASSWSGRVGEQYF. The CDR3 coding sequence is TGTGCCAGCAGCTGGAGCGGGAGGGTGGGGGAGCAGTACTTC. The chain uses TRBV5-6 and TRBJ2-7; the match to TRBD2 covers 10 bases. CDR1 and CDR2 (germline): SGHDT, YYEEEE. With V trimmed by 3 bases and J by 7 bases, 7 bases remained unmatched. The CDR3 spans 14 residues.

The chain combines TRBV27 with TRBJ2-6; 7 bases agree with TRBD1. Looked up from germline, CDR1 is MNHEY and CDR2 is SMNVEV (reference sequence). This CDR3 comprises 17 residues. The V segment lost 8 bases and the J segment 2 bases; nucleotides outside the gene matches: 12. This CDR3 is CASRFTGQHPGANVLTF. CDR3 nucleotide sequence: TGTGCCAGCCGCTTCACGGGACAGCATCCTGGGGCCAACGTCCTGACTTTC. The full variable domain, its missing parts supplied by reference TRBV27 and TRBJ2-6, is EAQVTQNPRYLITVTGKKLTVTCSQNMNHEYMSWYRQDPGLGLRQIYYSMNVEVTDKGDVPEGYKVSRKEKRNFPLILESPSPNQTSLYFCASRFTGQHPGANVLTFGAGSRLTVL.

This clone was detected once. The rearrangement uses TRBV10-2 and TRBJ2-7, with TRBD1 matching 7 bases. The CDR3 runs to 12 residues. After removal of 7 bases from V and 4 bases from J, the junction contained 4 bases not matched to a gene. CDR1 is WSHSY and CDR2 is SAAADI in the germline V gene. The CDR3 loop is CASKQGSYEQYF. The CDR3, as DNA: TGCGCCAGCAAACAGGGGTCGTACGAGCAGTACTTC.

The V call is TRBV6-5, the J call TRBJ1-1, with D tentatively TRBD1 (5 bases). Germline V gene sequence: CDR1 MNHEY, CDR2 SVGAGI. The V gene lost 8 bases and the J gene lost 0 bases, with 10 bases spanning the gap. The length of the CDR3 is 13 residues. The CDR3 reads CASRRGVNTEAFF. CDR3 nucleotide sequence: TGTGCCAGCCGGAGGGGTGTGAACACTGAAGCTTTCTTT.

A single count supports this clone. The V call is TRBV7-8, the J call TRBJ2-1; possible D gene TRBD1, 6 bases. This CDR3 spans 15 amino acids. Deletions cut 2 bases from V and 2 bases from J, with 10 bases between. The germline CDR1 and CDR2 sequences are SGHVS and FQNEAQ. CDR3 protein: CASSLQQGTYNEQFF. The CDR3 bases are TGTGCCAGCAGCTTACAACAGGGAACCTACAATGAGCAGTTCTTC.

This chain joins TRBV5-1 and TRBJ2-7; a weak D match, TRBD1 (6 bases). There are 16 residues in the CDR3. Germline V gene data show CDR1 as SGHRS and CDR2 as YFSETQ. Between the trimmed V and J ends, which lost 0 bases and 0 bases, there was a span of 13 bases. CDR3 sequence: CASSLAWPGDSYEQYF. The CDR3 bases are TGCGCCAGCAGCTTGGCGTGGCCAGGGGACTCCTACGAGCAGTACTTC.

The chain recombines TRBV19 with TRBJ1-5, with a tentative D call TRBD1 (6 bases). V dropped 8 bases and J dropped 0 bases, with 14 bases sitting between them. Germline CDR1 LNHDA, CDR2 SQIVND (reference sequence). CDR3 length equals 15 residues. CDR3 protein: CASLKDRFSNQPQHF. Here the CDR3 DNA reads TGTGCCAGTTTGAAAGACAGGTTTAGCAATCAGCCCCAGCATTTT.

The chain uses TRBV27 and TRBJ1-1; possible D gene TRBD1, 6 bases. The CDR3 length is 13 residues. V lost 0 bases and J 4 bases, leaving 6 bases between the germline ends. Germline CDR1 and CDR2: MNHEY and SMNVEV (reference sequence). In DNA, the CDR3 is TGTGCCAGCAGTTTATCAGGGGGCACTGAAGCTTTCTTT. Translated: CASSLSGGTEAFF.

The chain carries TRBV5-1 and TRBJ2-1, with D possibly TRBD1 on 6 matching bases. The CDR3 has 15 residues. Trimming stripped 0 bases from V and 6 bases from J, with 13 bases between. Germline V lookup: CDR1 SGHRS, CDR2 YFSETQ. The DNA for the CDR3 is TGCGCCAGCAGCTTGGAGGTGGGGGCACGCAATGAGCAGTTCTTC. It yields the protein CASSLEVGARNEQFF.

This rearrangement joins TRBV19 to TRBJ2-6; 8 nucleotides line up with TRBD1. V lost 4 bases to trimming and J lost 2 bases; unmatched junction nucleotides: 1. This CDR3 is 15 amino acids long. Germline V gives CDR1 LNHDA, CDR2 SQIVND (reference sequence). The CDR3 DNA sequence: TGTGCCAGTAGTACCAGGGGGCCTGGGGCCAACGTCCTGACTTTC. It encodes CASSTRGPGANVLTF.

The chain employs TRBV10-2 and TRBJ2-3; 8 bases are a match to TRBD2. This CDR3 is built from 12 residues. Germline loops: CDR1 WSHSY, CDR2 SAAADI. J gave up 6 bases and V 6 bases, and 2 bases lay outside the gene matches. Here the CDR3 reads CASRTSADTQYF. The CDR3 bases are TGCGCCAGCAGGACTAGCGCCGATACGCAGTATTTT.

The chain couples TRBV5-4 to TRBJ2-7; 13 nucleotides align to TRBD2. CDR3 size: 14 residues. J was trimmed by 7 bases and V by 2 bases; bases with no gene match: 3. Germline loops: CDR1 SGHNT, CDR2 YYREEE (reference sequence). The CDR3 nucleotides are TGTGCCAGCAGCTTCGGACTAGCGGGAGTTGAGCAGTACTTC. As protein: CASSFGLAGVEQYF.